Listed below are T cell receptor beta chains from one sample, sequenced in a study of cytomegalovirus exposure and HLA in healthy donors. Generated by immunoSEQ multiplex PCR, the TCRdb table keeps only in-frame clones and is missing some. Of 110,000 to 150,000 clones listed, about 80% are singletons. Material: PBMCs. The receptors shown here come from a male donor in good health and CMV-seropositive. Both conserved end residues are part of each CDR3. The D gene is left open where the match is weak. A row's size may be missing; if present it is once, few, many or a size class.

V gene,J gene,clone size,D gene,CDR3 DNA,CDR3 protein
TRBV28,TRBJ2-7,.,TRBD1,TGTGCCAGCAGTTCTACCGGAGGGACAGGGTCCTACGAGCAGTACTTC,CASSSTGGTGSYEQYF
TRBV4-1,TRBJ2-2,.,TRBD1,TGCGCCAGCAGCCAAGTTAACAGGGGGCTACCGAACACCGGGGAGCTGTTTTTT,CASSQVNRGLPNTGELFF
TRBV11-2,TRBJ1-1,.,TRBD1,TGTGCCAGCAGCCCCCGGCCCCGACAGGGGACGAACACTGAAGCTTTCTTT,CASSPRPRQGTNTEAFF
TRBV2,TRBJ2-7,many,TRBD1,TGTGCCAGCAGTCATCGGGACAGAAGCTACGAGCAGTACTTC,CASSHRDRSYEQYF
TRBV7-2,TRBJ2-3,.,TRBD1,TGTGCCAGCAGCCACTACAGGGGGCCAGATACGCAGTATTTT,CASSHYRGPDTQYF
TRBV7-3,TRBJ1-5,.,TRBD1,TGTGCCAGCAGCTCCCGGGACAGGGGACCTCAGCCCCAGCATTTT,CASSSRDRGPQPQHF
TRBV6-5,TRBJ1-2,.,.,TGTGCCAGCACGGGAGGTTCAACTTATGGCTACACCTTC,CASTGGSTYGYTF
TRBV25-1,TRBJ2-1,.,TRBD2,TGTGCCAGCAGTGAAGAGGTGATAGCGGGAGGCAATGAGCAGTTCTTC,CASSEEVIAGGNEQFF
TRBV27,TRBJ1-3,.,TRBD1,TGTGCCAGCAGTTACCCGGGACAGGGTGGAAACACCATATATTTT,CASSYPGQGGNTIYF
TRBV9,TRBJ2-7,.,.,TGTGCCAGCAGCGTAGGAGGGAACTACGAGCAGTACTTC,CASSVGGNYEQYF
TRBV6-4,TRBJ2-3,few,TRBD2,TGTGCCAGCAGTGACCATACTAGCGGGGGTTCAGATACGCAGTATTTT,CASSDHTSGGSDTQYF
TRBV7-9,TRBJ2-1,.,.,TGTGCCAGCGGAAAGCCTCGCCGGAGTGAGCAGTTCTTC,CASGKPRRSEQFF
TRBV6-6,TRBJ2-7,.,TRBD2,TGTGCCAGCCAACTGCCGGGACTAGCGGGGCACGAGCAGTACTTC,CASQLPGLAGHEQYF
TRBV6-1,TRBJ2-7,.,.,TGTGCCAGCAGTGAAACTACAGGGACCGAGCAGTACTTC,CASSETTGTEQYF
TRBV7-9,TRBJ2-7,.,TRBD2,TGTTCCAGCAGCTCAAGTGTGGCGGGAGGGGCATCCTACGAGCAGTACTTC,CSSSSSVAGGASYEQYF
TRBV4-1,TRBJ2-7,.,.,TGCGCCAGCAGCCAAGAAGTAGACAACTCCTACGAGCAGTACTTC,CASSQEVDNSYEQYF
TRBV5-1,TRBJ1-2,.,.,TGCGCCAGCAGCTCTCCCGTGGGGGCGATCAGCTATGGCTACACCTTC,CASSSPVGAISYGYTF
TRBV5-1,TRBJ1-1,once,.,TGCGCCAGCAGCTTCGAAGAACAGGGAAACACTGAAGCTTTCTTT,CASSFEEQGNTEAFF
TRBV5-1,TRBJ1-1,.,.,TGCGCCAGCAGCCACAGGGAGGGGATGAACACTGAAGCTTTCTTT,CASSHREGMNTEAFF
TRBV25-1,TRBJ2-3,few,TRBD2,TGTGCCAGCAGGGGTTCTGGGCTAGCGGGATTTACAGATACGCAGTATTTT,CASRGSGLAGFTDTQYF
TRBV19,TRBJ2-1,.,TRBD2,TGTGCCAGTAGTATGAGGCGGGAGTTCTTGAATGAGCAGTTCTTC,CASSMRREFLNEQFF
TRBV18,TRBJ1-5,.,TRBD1,TGTGCCAGCTCACCAGCGATTGGGACAGGGGGAAATCAGCCCCAGCATTTT,CASSPAIGTGGNQPQHF
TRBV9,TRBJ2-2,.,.,TGTGCCAGCAGCGTAGTTTCGAGGTCGACGAACACCGGGGAGCTGTTTTTT,CASSVVSRSTNTGELFF
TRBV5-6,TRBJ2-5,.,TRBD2,TGTGCCAGCAGCCCCCGCGGTCGGGAGGTTCGAGAGACCCAGTACTTC,CASSPRGREVRETQYF
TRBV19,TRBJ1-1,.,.,TGTGCCACAAGGTCGGGGGTCTCATCGAACACTGAAGCTTTCTTT,CATRSGVSSNTEAFF
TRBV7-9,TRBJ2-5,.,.,TGTGCCACCAGATCCAGGGTTCAAGAGACCCAGTACTTC,CATRSRVQETQYF
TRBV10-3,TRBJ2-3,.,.,TGTGCCATCAGTGAGGGAGGCCAGGGGAGAACTAGCACAGATACGCAGTATTTT,CAISEGGQGRTSTDTQYF
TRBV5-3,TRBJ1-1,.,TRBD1,TGTGCCAGAAGCAACAGGGGGAAGAGTCTTGGCACTGAAGCTTTCTTT,CARSNRGKSLGTEAFF
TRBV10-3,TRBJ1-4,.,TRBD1,TGTGCCTCTCAGGGACAGGGGGTCGAAAAACTGTTTTTT,CASQGQGVEKLFF
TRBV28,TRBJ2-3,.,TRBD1,TGTGCCAGCAGGGACAGGGGAACAGATACGCAGTATTTT,CASRDRGTDTQYF